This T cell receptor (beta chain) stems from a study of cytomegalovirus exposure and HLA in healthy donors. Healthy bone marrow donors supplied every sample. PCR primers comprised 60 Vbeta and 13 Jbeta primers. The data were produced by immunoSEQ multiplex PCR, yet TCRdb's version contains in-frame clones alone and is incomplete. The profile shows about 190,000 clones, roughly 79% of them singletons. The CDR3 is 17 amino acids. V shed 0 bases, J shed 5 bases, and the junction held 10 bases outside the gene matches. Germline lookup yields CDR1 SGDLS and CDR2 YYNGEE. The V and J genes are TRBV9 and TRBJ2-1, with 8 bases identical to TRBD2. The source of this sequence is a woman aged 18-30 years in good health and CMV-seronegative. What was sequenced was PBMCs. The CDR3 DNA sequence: TGTGCCAGCAGCGTAGGCGTCGGGGGGGCTCCCCACAATGAGCAGTTCTTC. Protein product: CASSVGVGGAPHNEQFF. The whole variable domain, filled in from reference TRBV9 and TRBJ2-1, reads DSGVTQTPKHLITATGQRVTLRCSPRSGDLSVYWYQQSLDQGLQFLIQYYNGEERAKGNILERFSAQQFPDLHSELNLSSLELGDSALYFCASSVGVGGAPHNEQFFGPGTRLTVL.